The present TCR beta chain was sequenced within a study of cytomegalovirus exposure and HLA in healthy donors. Findings and limits, study-wide: CMV antigen specificity was confirmed in vitro for a few CMV-associated chains. It was reportedly the case that the classifier diagnosed cytomegalovirus status with high specificity and sensitivity. That first-cohort TCR clusters tended to co-occur in the roughly 130 validation repertoires was found in a later analysis. Researchers counted 164 TCR beta chains as cytomegalovirus-associated.

Turning to this clone: Its antigen remains unidentified.

Per germline, CDR1 SGDLS and CDR2 YYNGEE. CDR3 length equals 16 residues. V lost 1 base to trimming and J lost 1 base, with 15 bases between them. Method: immunoSEQ multiplex PCR; TCRdb's copy keeps in-frame clones and lacks some. The sample shows some 330,000 clones, 80% to 90% of them seen only once. The chain recombines TRBV9 with TRBJ2-7; D is possibly TRBD2 (6 bases). Sample: PBMCs. The sequence was obtained from a woman aged 18-29 years in good health and CMV-seronegative. The CDR3 loop is CASSVYEGGASYEQYF. For the CDR3, the DNA is TGTGCCAGCAGCGTATATGAGGGCGGGGCGTCCTACGAGCAGTACTTC.